The clone carrying this TCR beta chain was recorded once. Its antigen is currently unknown. The length of the CDR3 is 16 residues. Losses at the gene ends were 1 base for V and 6 bases for J; bases not matched to a gene: 5. Germline CDR1 LGHNA, CDR2 YNFKEQ. Primers: 60 Vbeta forward and 13 Jbeta reverse. Method: immunoSEQ multiplex PCR; TCRdb's copy keeps in-frame clones and lacks some. Here the sample spans approximately 97,000 clones, 65% to 85% being singletons. These data originate in a study of cytomegalovirus exposure and HLA in healthy donors. General study points: When analyzed later, a missense DCLRE1C variant was found to be linked to TCR beta V- and J-gene trimming.

The specimen sequenced was PBMCs. The receptor comes from a man aged 35 to 55 in good health and CMV-seropositive. The rearrangement uses TRBV4-2 and TRBJ1-5; TRBD1 aligns across 11 bases. The CDR3 nucleotides read TGTGCCAGCAGCCAAGTAGGGACAGGGGGGACTCAGCCCCAGCATTTT. Translating it yields CASSQVGTGGTQPQHF.